This is a list of T cell receptor beta chains from one sample in a study of cytotoxic CD8 clonotypes in ibrutinib-treated CLL. TCRdb keeps only in-frame clones here, not all; method: immunoSEQ multiplex PCR. The sample shows about 140,000 clones, around 76% of them seen only once. Specimen: PBMCs, collected after 24 months of ibrutinib treatment. Source of these receptors: a human donor with chronic lymphocytic leukemia. Both conserved end residues are part of each CDR3. The order of the fields is J gene, V gene, D gene, clone size, CDR3 length, CDR3 protein, CDR3 DNA. D genes are given only for firm matches. Only some rows state a clone size, as once, few, many or a class for expanded clones.

>TRBJ1-1|TRBV6-5|NA|NA|13
CASSYRGYTEAFF
TGTGCCAGCAGTTATCGGGGGTACACTGAAGCTTTCTTT
>TRBJ2-2|TRBV28|TRBD2|few|16
CASTQRSGGAAGELFF
TGTGCCAGCACCCAGCGGAGCGGGGGGGCCGCCGGGGAGCTGTTTTTT
>TRBJ2-3|TRBV27|NA|few|14
CASSLWGGTDTQYF
TGTGCCAGCAGTTTATGGGGCGGCACAGATACGCAGTATTTT
>TRBJ1-1|TRBV5-5|NA|NA|14
CASSPREGYTEAFF
TGTGCCAGCAGCCCCCGTGAGGGCTACACTGAAGCTTTCTTT
>TRBJ1-2|TRBV10-3|TRBD1|NA|13
CAISGGPGGGYTF
TGTGCCATCAGCGGGGGACCAGGGGGCGGCTACACCTTC
>TRBJ1-5|TRBV28|NA|NA|14
CASSFGVSNQPQHF
TGTGCCAGCAGTTTCGGGGTCAGCAATCAGCCCCAGCATTTT
>TRBJ2-1|TRBV7-9|NA|NA|15
CASSPPFRDGNEQFF
TGTGCCAGCAGCCCTCCCTTTAGGGATGGGAATGAGCAGTTCTTC
>TRBJ1-4|TRBV6-6|NA|few|12
CASSSGWEKLFF
TGTGCCAGCAGTTCGGGTTGGGAAAAACTGTTTTTT
>TRBJ1-1|TRBV10-3|NA|few|13
CAIGRGAGTEAFF
TGTGCCATCGGCCGGGGGGCGGGCACTGAAGCTTTCTTT
>TRBJ2-5|TRBV7-9|NA|NA|16
CASSPLGGGFQETQYF
TGTGCCAGCAGCCCCTTGGGTGGGGGGTTCCAAGAGACCCAGTACTTC
>TRBJ1-3|TRBV5-5|TRBD1|NA|17
CASRGDRRASSGNTIYF
TGTGCCAGCAGGGGGGACAGACGAGCAAGCTCTGGAAACACCATATATTTT
>TRBJ2-3|TRBV5-1|TRBD1|NA|15
CASSQGQGATDTQYF
TGCGCCAGCAGCCAGGGACAGGGGGCAACAGATACGCAGTATTTT
>TRBJ1-5|TRBV19|NA|NA|16
CASSIVGERDFEPQHF
TGTGCCAGTAGTATAGTTGGGGAGAGGGACTTCGAGCCCCAGCATTTT
>TRBJ1-5|TRBV30|NA|NA|16
CACSPGADYSNQPQHF
TGTGCCTGCAGCCCGGGGGCGGATTATAGCAATCAGCCCCAGCATTTT
>TRBJ2-2|TRBV7-3|NA|NA|14
CASSQRTDTGELFF
TGTGCCAGCAGCCAACGGACAGACACCGGGGAGCTGTTTTTT
>TRBJ1-2|TRBV5-1|NA|once|15
CASSLGDGANYGYTF
TGCGCCAGCAGCTTGGGGGACGGAGCTAACTATGGCTACACCTTC
>TRBJ1-2|TRBV2|NA|NA|16
CASSERRGRLNYGYTF
TGTGCCAGCAGTGAACGACGGGGCAGGCTTAACTATGGCTACACCTTC
>TRBJ2-3|TRBV28|NA|once|16
CASSKRVGLTTDTQYF
TGTGCCAGCAGCAAAAGGGTGGGACTCACCACAGATACGCAGTATTTT
>TRBJ1-5|TRBV10-3|NA|NA|13
CAISEGRNQPQHF
TGTGCCATCAGTGAGGGACGGAATCAGCCCCAGCATTTT
>TRBJ2-1|TRBV10-3|TRBD1|NA|15
CAISGGLRQGNEQFF
TGTGCCATCAGTGGGGGTCTAAGACAGGGCAATGAGCAGTTCTTC
>TRBJ2-7|TRBV5-6|NA|few|14
CASSLYTGSYEQYF
TGTGCCAGCAGCTTGTACACCGGCTCCTACGAGCAGTACTTC
>TRBJ2-1|TRBV4-3|TRBD1|NA|18
CARKTGPFPLWSYNEQFF
TGCGCCAGGAAGACAGGGCCTTTTCCGCTTTGGTCCTACAATGAGCAGTTCTTC
>TRBJ2-5|TRBV7-2|NA|NA|12
CASSEAGETQYF
TGTGCCAGCAGCGAGGCTGGAGAGACCCAGTACTTC
>TRBJ2-5|TRBV10-3|NA|NA|12
CAGGGVGETQYF
TGTGCTGGGGGGGGCGTCGGGGAGACCCAGTACTTC
>TRBJ2-7|TRBV15|TRBD1|NA|15
CATSRDAGGRDEQYF
TGTGCCACCAGCAGAGACGCAGGGGGTAGGGACGAGCAGTACTTC
>TRBJ1-5|TRBV2|NA|NA|15
CASSKDPTAGQPQHF
TGTGCCAGCAGCAAGGACCCGACGGCGGGTCAGCCCCAGCATTTT
>TRBJ2-7|TRBV28|TRBD1|NA|14
CASRMLGQGREQYF
TGTGCCAGCAGAATGCTGGGACAGGGGCGCGAGCAGTACTTC
>TRBJ2-7|TRBV13|NA|NA|16
CASSTQGGEAFHEQYF
TGTGCCAGCAGCACCCAGGGGGGAGAAGCGTTCCACGAGCAGTACTTC
>TRBJ1-1|TRBV5-1|NA|NA|14
CASTGSPKNTEAFF
TGCGCCAGCACGGGCAGCCCTAAGAACACTGAAGCTTTCTTT
>TRBJ2-1|TRBV9|TRBD2|NA|16
CASTRGGLADWNEQFF
TGTGCCAGCACCCGAGGGGGACTAGCGGACTGGAATGAGCAGTTCTTC
>TRBJ2-5|TRBV27|NA|NA|13
CASSQGSAETQYF
TGTGCCAGCAGCCAGGGGTCGGCGGAGACCCAGTACTTC
>TRBJ1-3|TRBV15|NA|NA|16
CATSRGGSLSGNTIYF
TGTGCCACCAGCAGAGGGGGGTCCCTTTCCGGAAACACCATATATTTT
>TRBJ2-7|TRBV7-9|NA|NA|14
CASSLGSYSYEQYF
TGTGCCAGCAGCTTAGGCAGCTACAGCTACGAGCAGTACTTC
>TRBJ2-5|TRBV11-3|NA|NA|13
CASSTISMETQYF
TGTGCCAGCAGCACTATATCGATGGAGACCCAGTACTTC
>TRBJ1-2|TRBV7-9|NA|NA|17
CASSLVLGRDLFYGYTF
TGTGCCAGCAGCTTAGTGCTAGGCCGAGACCTTTTCTATGGCTACACCTTC
>TRBJ2-5|TRBV5-6|NA|few|14
CASSLLGLGETQYF
TGTGCCAGCAGCCTTCTTGGCCTGGGGGAGACCCAGTACTTC
>TRBJ2-3|TRBV6-1|NA|NA|16
CASSEGAGVGTDTQYF
TGTGCCAGCAGTGAAGGAGCGGGCGTGGGGACAGATACGCAGTATTTT
>TRBJ2-3|TRBV10-3|TRBD2|few|16
CAISEGLAGVLDTQYF
TGTGCCATCAGTGAGGGGCTAGCGGGGGTATTAGATACGCAGTATTTT
>TRBJ2-3|TRBV6-6|NA|NA|15
CASSYSVSRGDTQYF
TGTGCCAGCAGTTACTCGGTTTCGCGGGGAGATACGCAGTATTTT
>TRBJ2-1|TRBV6-1|TRBD2|few|14
CASSTTSGRDEQFF
TGTGCCAGCAGTACGACTAGCGGGAGGGATGAGCAGTTCTTC
>TRBJ2-1|TRBV6-5|NA|NA|15
CASSYGGASYNEQFF
TGTGCCAGCAGTTACGGGGGGGCTTCCTACAATGAGCAGTTCTTC
>TRBJ1-4|TRBV30|NA|few|12
CAWSVLGEKLFF
TGTGCCTGGAGTGTACTGGGGGAAAAACTGTTTTTT
>TRBJ1-1|TRBV5-1|NA|NA|12
CASREANTEAFF
TGCGCCAGCAGGGAGGCGAACACTGAAGCTTTCTTT
>TRBJ1-4|TRBV10-3|TRBD1|NA|15
CATNNRGVTNEKLFF
TGTGCCACCAACAACAGGGGTGTGACTAATGAAAAACTGTTTTTT
>TRBJ1-2|TRBV19|NA|NA|16
CASSIGAAGPSDGYTF
TGTGCCAGTAGTATAGGGGCGGCGGGGCCTTCGGATGGCTACACCTTC
>TRBJ1-2|TRBV7-2|NA|NA|14
CASSPVWGGDGYTF
TGTGCCAGCAGCCCGGTCTGGGGGGGAGATGGCTACACCTTC
>TRBJ2-4|TRBV19|NA|few|16
CASSWSGATAKNIQYF
TGTGCCAGTAGTTGGTCCGGGGCGACAGCCAAAAACATTCAGTACTTC
>TRBJ1-2|TRBV7-2|NA|NA|14
CASSLGGRDYGYTF
TGTGCCAGCAGCTTAGGGGGCAGGGACTATGGCTACACCTTC
>TRBJ1-1|TRBV28|NA|NA|12
CATWGVNTEAFF
TGTGCCACCTGGGGTGTGAACACTGAAGCTTTCTTT